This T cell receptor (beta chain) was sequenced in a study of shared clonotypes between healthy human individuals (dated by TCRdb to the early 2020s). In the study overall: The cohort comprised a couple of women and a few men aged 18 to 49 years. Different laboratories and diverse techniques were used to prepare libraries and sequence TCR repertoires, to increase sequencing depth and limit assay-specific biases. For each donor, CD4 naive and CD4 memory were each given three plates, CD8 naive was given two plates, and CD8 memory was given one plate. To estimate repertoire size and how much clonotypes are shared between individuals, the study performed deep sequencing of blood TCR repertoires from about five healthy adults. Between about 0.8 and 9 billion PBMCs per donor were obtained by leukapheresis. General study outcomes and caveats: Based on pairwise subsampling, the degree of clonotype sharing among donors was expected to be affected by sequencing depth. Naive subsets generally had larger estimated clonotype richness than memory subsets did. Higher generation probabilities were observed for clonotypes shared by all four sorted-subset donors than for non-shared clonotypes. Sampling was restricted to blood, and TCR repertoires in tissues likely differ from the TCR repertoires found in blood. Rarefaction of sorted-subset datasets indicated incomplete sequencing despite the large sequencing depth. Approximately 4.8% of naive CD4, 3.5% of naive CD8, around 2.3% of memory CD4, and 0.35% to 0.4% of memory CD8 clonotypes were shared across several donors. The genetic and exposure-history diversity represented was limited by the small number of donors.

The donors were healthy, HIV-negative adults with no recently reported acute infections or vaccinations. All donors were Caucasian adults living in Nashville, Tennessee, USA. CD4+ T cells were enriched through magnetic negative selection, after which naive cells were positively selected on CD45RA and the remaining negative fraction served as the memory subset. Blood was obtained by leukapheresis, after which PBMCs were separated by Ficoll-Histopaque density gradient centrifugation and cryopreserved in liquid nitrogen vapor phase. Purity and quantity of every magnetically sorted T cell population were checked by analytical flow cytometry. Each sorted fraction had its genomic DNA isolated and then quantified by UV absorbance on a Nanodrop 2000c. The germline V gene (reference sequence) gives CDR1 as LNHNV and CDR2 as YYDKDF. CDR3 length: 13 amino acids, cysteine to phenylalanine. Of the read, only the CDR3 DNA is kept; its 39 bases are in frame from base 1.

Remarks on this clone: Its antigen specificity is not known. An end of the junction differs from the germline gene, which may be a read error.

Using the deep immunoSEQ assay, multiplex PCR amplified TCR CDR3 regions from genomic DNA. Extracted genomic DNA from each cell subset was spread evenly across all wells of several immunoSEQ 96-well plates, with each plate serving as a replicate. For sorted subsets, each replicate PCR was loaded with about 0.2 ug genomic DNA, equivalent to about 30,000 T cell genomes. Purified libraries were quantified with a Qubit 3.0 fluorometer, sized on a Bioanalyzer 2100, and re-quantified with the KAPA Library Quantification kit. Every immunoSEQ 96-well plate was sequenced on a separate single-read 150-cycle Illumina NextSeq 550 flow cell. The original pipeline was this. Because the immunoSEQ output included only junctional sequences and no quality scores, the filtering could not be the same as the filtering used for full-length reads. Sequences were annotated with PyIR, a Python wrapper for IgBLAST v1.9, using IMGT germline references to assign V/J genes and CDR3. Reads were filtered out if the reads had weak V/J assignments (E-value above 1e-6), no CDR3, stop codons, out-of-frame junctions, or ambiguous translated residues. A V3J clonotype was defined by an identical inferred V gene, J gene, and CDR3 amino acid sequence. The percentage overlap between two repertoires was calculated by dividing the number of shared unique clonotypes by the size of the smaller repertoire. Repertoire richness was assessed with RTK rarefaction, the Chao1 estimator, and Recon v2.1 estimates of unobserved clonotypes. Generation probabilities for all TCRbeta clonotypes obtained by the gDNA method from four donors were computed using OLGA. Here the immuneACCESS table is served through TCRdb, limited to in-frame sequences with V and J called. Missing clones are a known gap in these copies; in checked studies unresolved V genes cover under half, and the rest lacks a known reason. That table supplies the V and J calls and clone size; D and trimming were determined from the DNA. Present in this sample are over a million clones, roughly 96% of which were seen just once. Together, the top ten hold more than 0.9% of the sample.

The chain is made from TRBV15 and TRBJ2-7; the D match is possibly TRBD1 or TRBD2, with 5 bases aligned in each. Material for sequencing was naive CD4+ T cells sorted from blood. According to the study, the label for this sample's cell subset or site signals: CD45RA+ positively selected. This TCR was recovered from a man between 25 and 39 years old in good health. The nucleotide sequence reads TGTGCCACCAGCAGAGATCAAGGTCGGGACGGCCTTTTC. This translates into CATSRDQGRDGLF.